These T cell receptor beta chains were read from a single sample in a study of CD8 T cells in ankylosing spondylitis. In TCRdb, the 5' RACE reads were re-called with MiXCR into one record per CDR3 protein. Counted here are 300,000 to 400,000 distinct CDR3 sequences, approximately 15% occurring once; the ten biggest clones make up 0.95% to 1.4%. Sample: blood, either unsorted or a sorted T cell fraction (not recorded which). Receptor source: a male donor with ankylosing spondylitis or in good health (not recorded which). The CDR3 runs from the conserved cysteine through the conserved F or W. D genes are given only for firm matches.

CDR3aa: CASSVGSGGETQYF; d_gene: TRBD2; v_gene: TRBV9
CDR3aa: CASSLTFKEETQYF; d_gene: .; v_gene: TRBV11-2
CDR3aa: CASSQDTRDKVF; d_gene: .; v_gene: TRBV3-1
CDR3aa: CASSEAGGRTEAFF; d_gene: .; v_gene: TRBV6-1
CDR3aa: CASSERGQGVDEQYF; d_gene: TRBD1; v_gene: TRBV9
CDR3aa: CASALGTRVQETQYF; d_gene: TRBD2; v_gene: TRBV7-8
CDR3aa: CASSWRTSGRWETQYF; d_gene: TRBD2; v_gene: TRBV5-6
CDR3aa: CSVTDSVNTEAFF; d_gene: .; v_gene: TRBV29-1
CDR3aa: CASSQDSIGGSNYGYTF; d_gene: .; v_gene: TRBV4-2
CDR3aa: CAWDRLYEQYF; d_gene: .; v_gene: TRBV30
CDR3aa: CASSLTGQGSPNYGYTF; d_gene: TRBD1; v_gene: TRBV7-2
CDR3aa: CASRVSGGPGEQFF; d_gene: TRBD2; v_gene: TRBV6-4
CDR3aa: CASSSQGGSPLHF; d_gene: .; v_gene: TRBV2
CDR3aa: CAISETSGRENIQYF; d_gene: TRBD2; v_gene: TRBV10-3
CDR3aa: CASSQGQAGSPLHF; d_gene: .; v_gene: TRBV3-1
CDR3aa: CASSLGTALNTEAFF; d_gene: .; v_gene: TRBV5-5
CDR3aa: CASSESGRVTPLHF; d_gene: .; v_gene: TRBV25-1
CDR3aa: CASSSSPDSPHLYGYTF; d_gene: .; v_gene: TRBV5-5
CDR3aa: CASSPGQSSYNSPLHF; d_gene: .; v_gene: TRBV5-1
CDR3aa: CASSKGQGAPLSYEQYF; d_gene: TRBD1; v_gene: TRBV5-1
CDR3aa: CASREGQNQPQHF; d_gene: TRBD1; v_gene: TRBV5-1
CDR3aa: CASSLAQGLTGELFF; d_gene: .; v_gene: TRBV5-1
CDR3aa: CASRTSGAKSHEQFF; d_gene: TRBD2; v_gene: TRBV12-3/TRBV12-4
CDR3aa: CASSFGWAGDGDTQYF; d_gene: TRBD2; v_gene: TRBV5-1
CDR3aa: CASSPPEGNTGELFF; d_gene: .; v_gene: TRBV18
CDR3aa: CASSILDSAGAREQYF; d_gene: TRBD2; v_gene: TRBV7-9
CDR3aa: CSVIPSGQETQYF; d_gene: TRBD2; v_gene: TRBV29-1
CDR3aa: CASRVTGEAFF; d_gene: .; v_gene: TRBV6-6
CDR3aa: CASSYVEETQYF; d_gene: .; v_gene: TRBV6-6
CDR3aa: CSAREQAGVTDTQYF; d_gene: TRBD2; v_gene: TRBV20-1
CDR3aa: CASKKPGLNTGELFF; d_gene: .; v_gene: TRBV6-2/TRBV6-3
CDR3aa: CASSPRRGYSTEAFF; d_gene: .; v_gene: TRBV12-3/TRBV12-4
CDR3aa: CASSKGQPQHF; d_gene: .; v_gene: TRBV12-3/TRBV12-4
CDR3aa: CSAITGASDNEQFF; d_gene: TRBD1; v_gene: TRBV20-1
CDR3aa: CASSASPSKTHEQYF; d_gene: .; v_gene: TRBV9
CDR3aa: CASSMDGTSTDTQYF; d_gene: .; v_gene: TRBV19
CDR3aa: CASRKAGGPYEQYF; d_gene: TRBD2; v_gene: TRBV6-1
CDR3aa: CASSRRTSGDYEQYF; d_gene: TRBD2; v_gene: TRBV12-3/TRBV12-4
CDR3aa: CASRGGHRVTEAFF; d_gene: .; v_gene: TRBV5-5
CDR3aa: CAITTRPLRETQYF; d_gene: .; v_gene: TRBV6-1
CDR3aa: CASSLGDSSNQPQHF; d_gene: TRBD1; v_gene: TRBV7-9
CDR3aa: CATSDLSQWLDDTEAFF; d_gene: .; v_gene: TRBV24-1
CDR3aa: CASSEFAGDQETQYF; d_gene: TRBD2; v_gene: TRBV25-1
CDR3aa: CSARQGADNSPLHF; d_gene: .; v_gene: TRBV20-1
CDR3aa: CSASGHGVTDTQYF; d_gene: .; v_gene: TRBV20-1
CDR3aa: CASSFRGGALDGYTF; d_gene: TRBD1; v_gene: TRBV7-6
CDR3aa: CASSEIGSETQYF; d_gene: .; v_gene: TRBV2
CDR3aa: CAITSGAGGSYEQYF; d_gene: .; v_gene: TRBV7-9
CDR3aa: CASSFGGQGDEQYF; d_gene: TRBD1; v_gene: TRBV7-7
CDR3aa: CASSPRPPLAASYNEQFF; d_gene: TRBD2; v_gene: TRBV5-1
CDR3aa: CASSLLDVNTEAFF; d_gene: .; v_gene: TRBV5-1
CDR3aa: CASSLNAGTTSYEQYF; d_gene: TRBD2; v_gene: TRBV5-1
CDR3aa: CASSSRDSNQPQHF; d_gene: .; v_gene: TRBV5-6
CDR3aa: CASSYLNTEAFF; d_gene: .; v_gene: TRBV12-3/TRBV12-4
CDR3aa: CAISPGLLCYEQYF; d_gene: .; v_gene: TRBV28
CDR3aa: CASSQDGAGTEAFF; d_gene: .; v_gene: TRBV11-2